This TCR beta chain was recovered during a study of T cell changes during pregnancy in multiple sclerosis. Sequencing was performed with immunoSEQ multiplex PCR; in TCRdb, only in-frame clones are kept and a portion is missing. The sample has about 84,000 clones; about 94% are singletons. This clonotype originated in a female donor with multiple sclerosis, enrolled in a pregnancy study. The sequencing used peripheral blood, collected in the third trimester of pregnancy.

The CDR3 protein is CASSEILAGAPDTQYF. CDR3 DNA: TGTGCCAGCAGCGAGATACTAGCGGGGGCTCCCGATACGCAGTATTTT. The V gene is TRBV2, the J gene TRBJ2-3; 11 bases are a match to TRBD2. This CDR3 is 16 amino acids long. Trimming removed 6 bases from V and 6 bases from J; junction bases left unmatched: 11. Germline CDR1 is SNHLY and CDR2 is FYNNEI. Filled out from reference TRBV2 and TRBJ2-3, the complete variable domain reads EPEVTQTPSHQVTQMGQEVILRCVPISNHLYFYWYRQILGQKVEFLVSFYNNEISEKSEIFDDQFSVERPDGSNFTLKIRSTKLEDSAMYFCASSEILAGAPDTQYFGPGTRLTVL.